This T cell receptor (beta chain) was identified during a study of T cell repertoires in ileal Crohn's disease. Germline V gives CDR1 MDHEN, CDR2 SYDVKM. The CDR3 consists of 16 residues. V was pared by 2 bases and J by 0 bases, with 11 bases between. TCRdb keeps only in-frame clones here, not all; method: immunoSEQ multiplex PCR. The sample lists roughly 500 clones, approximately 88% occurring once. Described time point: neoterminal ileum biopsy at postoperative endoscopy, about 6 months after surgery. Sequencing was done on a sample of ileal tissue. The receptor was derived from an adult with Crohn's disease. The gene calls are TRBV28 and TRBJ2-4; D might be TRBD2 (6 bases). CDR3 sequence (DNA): TGTGCCAGCAGTTTACGGGGGACGCAAGCCAAAAACATTCAGTACTTC. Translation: CASSLRGTQAKNIQYF. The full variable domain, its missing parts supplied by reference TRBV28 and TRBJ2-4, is DVKVTQSSRYLVKRTGEKVFLECVQDMDHENMFWYRQDPGLGLRLIYFSYDVKMKEKGDIPEGYSVSREKKERFSLILESASTNQTSMYLCASSLRGTQAKNIQYFGAGTRLSVL.